The T cell receptor beta chain under discussion was sequenced for a study of T cells expressing NK-cell markers. Background on the study: Most of the eight sequenced donors tested HCMV-seropositive; one tested seronegative.

Per germline, CDR1 SGDLS and CDR2 YYNGEE. CDR3 size: 16 residues. TCRdb re-called the 5' RACE reads; one entry per CDR3 protein, DNA not given. The sample's table shows fewer than 400,000 distinct CDR3 sequences. The genes are TRBV9 and TRBJ2-3; TCRdb's D call of TRBD1 is untestable without DNA. The source of this sequence is a woman between 50 and 59 years old in good health. The sample taken for sequencing was blood T cells: a sorted CD56 or NKG2C T cell subset, CD4+ or CD8+ T cells, or bulk PBMC T cells (not recorded which). The CDR3 loop reads CASSEPRGGRSDTQYF.